This T cell receptor beta chain appears in the sequencing data of a study of T cells after yellow fever vaccination (dated by TCRdb to the late 2010s). In terms of the full investigation: The SMART-Seq v4 Ultra Low Input RNA kit was used to prepare libraries from fractions with low cell numbers. Bulk PBMC replicates and cell subsets were isolated from blood drawn at multiple timepoints before and after both primary and secondary immunization. Two healthy male donors made up the cohort, one aged 18 to 30 years and the other aged 30 to 40 years. To track T-cell clones before and after primary and booster YFV17D yellow fever vaccination, bulk TCR alpha and beta repertoires were sequenced longitudinally. Broad study findings and their caveats: A small fraction of clonotypes appeared in both the CD4 and CD8 compartments, likely as a result of convergent recombination. Compared with the primary T-cell response, the secondary T-cell response was faster but weaker, reaching its peak on day 5 rather than on day 15. Most clones expanded after primary vaccination (about 96% of CD4 and about 85% of CD8) were re-detected after the booster, suggesting that broad memory maintenance occurred. Because the study included only two donors, the extent to which the findings can be generalized is limited. FACS-sorted repertoires could contain abundant contaminating clonotypes from the bulk population, so computational filtering was required.

The CDR3 goes from the cysteine to the phenylalanine over 16 residues. Only the CDR3 part of the read is kept: 48 bases, read in frame from the first base. CDR1 and CDR2 (LGHDT, YNNKEL) derive from the germline V gene (reference sequence). V and J are truncated by 2 bases and 1 base respectively, leaving an intervening sequence of 11 bases. The treatment or condition label, read with the paper, signifies: live attenuated yellow fever vaccine strain. PBMCs were isolated from peripheral blood using a standard Ficoll-Paque protocol. CD4 and CD8 T-cell fractions were isolated with Dynabeads CD4 and CD8 positive selection kits. RNA was extracted with TriZol from bulk PBMCs, CD4 and CD8 fractions, and dextramer-positive and dextramer-negative fractions. This clonotype has just a few counts. This receptor's antigen is unknown. No base quality values were provided; no much bigger clone lies one nucleotide off.

TCR cDNA was synthesized by 5'RACE template switching, which introduced a universal primer site and unique molecular identifiers. Priming of cDNA synthesis was performed from both the TCR alpha and TCR beta constant segments. Two PCR steps were used to amplify libraries, with sample barcodes and sequencing adapters being added in the second step. Libraries were sequenced on Illumina HiSeq 2500 (2x100 bp) or NovaSeq (2x150 bp). The authors' pipeline ran thus. MIGEC was used to demultiplex reads and collapse the reads into UMI consensus sequences, and MiXCR was used for V(D)J alignment. Vaccine-responding clonotypes were identified with edgeR using replicate PBMC samples, with FDR below 0.01 and a log2 fold change above 5 up to day 15 being required. Each bulk clonotype was labeled CD4 or CD8 based on which sequenced repertoire, CD4 or CD8, contained the clonotype at higher abundance. The public reads were run again by TCRdb, first through fastp at Q25 and then through MiXCR, and only productive beta chains were kept. Rows merge per CDR3 protein into single entries with the most common DNA and genes. The V and J calls were determined by TCRdb, not by the authors. This sample is represented by about 110,000 distinct CDR3 sequences; approximately 8.4% of them were singletons. Roughly 27% of the sample comes from the top ten.

The chain is made from TRBV3-1 and TRBJ2-2; confidence is insufficient to name the D gene. The source is a man aged 25-40 years who received the YFV17D yellow fever vaccine. Specimen: CD8+ T cells sorted from PBMCs, collected 45 days after the yellow fever booster vaccination. This receptor has the CDR3 CASSQSDKRNTGELFF. The sequenced DNA: TGTGCCAGCAGCCAAAGTGACAAGCGGAACACCGGGGAGCTGTTTTTT.